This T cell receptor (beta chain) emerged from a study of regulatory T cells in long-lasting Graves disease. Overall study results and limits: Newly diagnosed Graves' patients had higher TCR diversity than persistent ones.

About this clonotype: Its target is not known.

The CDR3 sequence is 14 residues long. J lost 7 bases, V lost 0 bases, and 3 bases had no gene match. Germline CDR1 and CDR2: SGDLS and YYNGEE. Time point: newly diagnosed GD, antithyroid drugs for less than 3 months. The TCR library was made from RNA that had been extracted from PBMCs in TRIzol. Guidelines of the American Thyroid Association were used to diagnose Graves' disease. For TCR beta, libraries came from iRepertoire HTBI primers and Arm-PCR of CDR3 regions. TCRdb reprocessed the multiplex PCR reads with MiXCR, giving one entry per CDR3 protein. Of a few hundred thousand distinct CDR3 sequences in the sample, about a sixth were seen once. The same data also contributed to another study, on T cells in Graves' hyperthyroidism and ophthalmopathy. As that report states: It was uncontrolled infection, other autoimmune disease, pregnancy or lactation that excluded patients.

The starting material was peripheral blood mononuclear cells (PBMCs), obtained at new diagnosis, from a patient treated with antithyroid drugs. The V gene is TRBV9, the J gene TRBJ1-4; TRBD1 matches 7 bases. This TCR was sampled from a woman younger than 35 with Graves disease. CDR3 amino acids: CASSVGSGGEKLFF. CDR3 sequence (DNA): TGTGCCAGCAGCGTAGGGTCAGGGGGTGAAAAACTGTTTTTT.